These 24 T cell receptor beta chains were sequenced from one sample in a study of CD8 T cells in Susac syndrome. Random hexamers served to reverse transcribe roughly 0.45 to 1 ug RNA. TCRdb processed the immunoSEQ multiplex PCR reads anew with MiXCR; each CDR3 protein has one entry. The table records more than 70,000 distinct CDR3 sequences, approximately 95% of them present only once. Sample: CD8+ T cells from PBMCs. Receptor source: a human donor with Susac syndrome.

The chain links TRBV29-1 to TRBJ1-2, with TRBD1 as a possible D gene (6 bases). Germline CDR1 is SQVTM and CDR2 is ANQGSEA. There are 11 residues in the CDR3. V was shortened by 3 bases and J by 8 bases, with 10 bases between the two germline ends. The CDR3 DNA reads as TGCAGCGTTGAGCACAGGGAAGGCTACACCTTC. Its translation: CSVEHREGYTF.

CDR3 DNA sequence: TGCGCCAGCAGCTGGAGGGGGACATCCGACGAGCAGTACTTC. This sequence encodes CASSWRGTSDEQYF. This chain joins TRBV5-1 and TRBJ2-7, with D possibly being TRBD1 or TRBD2 (6 bases each). The CDR3 extends over 14 amino acids. CDR1 is SGHRS and CDR2 is YFSETQ in the germline V gene. Trimming cost V 3 bases and J 5 bases, with 15 bases left between them.

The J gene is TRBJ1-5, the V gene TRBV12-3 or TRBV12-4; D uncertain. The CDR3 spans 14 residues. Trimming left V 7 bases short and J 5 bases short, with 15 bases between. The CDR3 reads CASTPGGIDQPQHF. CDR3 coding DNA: TGTGCCAGCACCCCAGGTGGGATCGATCAGCCCCAGCATTTT.

For the CDR3, the DNA is TGCGCCAGCATCGGGGAGGCCAGGCACAGAGAGACCCAGTACTTC. It codes for CASIGEARHRETQYF. The chain couples TRBV5-1 to TRBJ2-5; D is possibly TRBD2 (6 bases). CDR3 length equals 15 residues. The V end was cut by 6 bases, the J end by 4 bases, with 19 bases between. CDR1 and CDR2 (germline): SGHRS, YFSETQ. The full variable domain, in which reference TRBV5-1 and TRBJ2-5 provide the parts outside the CDR3, is KAGVTQTPRYLIKTRGQQVTLSCSPISGHRSVSWYQQTPGQGLQFLFEYFSETQRNKGNFPGRFSGRQFSNSRSEMNVSTLELGDSALYLCASIGEARHRETQYFGPGTRLLVL.

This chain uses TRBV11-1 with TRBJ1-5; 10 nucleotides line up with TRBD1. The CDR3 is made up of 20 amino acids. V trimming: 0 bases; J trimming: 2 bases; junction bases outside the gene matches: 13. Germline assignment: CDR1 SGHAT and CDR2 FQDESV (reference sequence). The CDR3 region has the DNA TGTGCCAGCAGCTTAGCTATGGGATTTGGGACAGGGGTCCGCAATCAGCCCCAGCATTTT. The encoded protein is CASSLAMGFGTGVRNQPQHF.

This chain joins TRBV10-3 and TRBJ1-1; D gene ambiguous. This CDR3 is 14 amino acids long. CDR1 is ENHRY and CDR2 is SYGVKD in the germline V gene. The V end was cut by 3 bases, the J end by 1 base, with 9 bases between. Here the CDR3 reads CAISDADPNTEAFF. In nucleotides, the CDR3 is TGTGCCATCAGTGATGCAGACCCGAACACTGAAGCTTTCTTT.

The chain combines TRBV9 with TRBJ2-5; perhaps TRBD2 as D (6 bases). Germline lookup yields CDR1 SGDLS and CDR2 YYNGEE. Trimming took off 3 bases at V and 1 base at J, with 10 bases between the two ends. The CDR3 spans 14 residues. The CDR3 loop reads CASSDGTGQETQYF. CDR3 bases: TGTGCCAGCAGCGATGGGACTGGCCAAGAGACCCAGTACTTC. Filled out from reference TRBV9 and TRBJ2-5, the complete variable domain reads DSGVTQTPKHLITATGQRVTLRCSPRSGDLSVYWYQQSLDQGLQFLIQYYNGEERAKGNILERFSAQQFPDLHSELNLSSLELGDSALYFCASSDGTGQETQYFGPGTRLLVL.

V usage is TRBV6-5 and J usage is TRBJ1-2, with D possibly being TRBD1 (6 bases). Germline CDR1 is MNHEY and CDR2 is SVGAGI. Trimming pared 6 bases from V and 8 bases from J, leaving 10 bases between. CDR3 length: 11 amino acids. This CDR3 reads CASRTGPGYTF. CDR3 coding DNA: TGTGCCAGCAGGACAGGCCCCGGCTACACCTTC.

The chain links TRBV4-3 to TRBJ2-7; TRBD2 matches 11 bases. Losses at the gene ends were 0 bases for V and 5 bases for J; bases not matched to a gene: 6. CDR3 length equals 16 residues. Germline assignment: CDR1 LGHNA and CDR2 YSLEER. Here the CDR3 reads CASSQEPSGGSHEQYF. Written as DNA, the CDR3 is TGCGCCAGCAGCCAAGAACCTAGCGGGGGGTCCCACGAGCAGTACTTC.

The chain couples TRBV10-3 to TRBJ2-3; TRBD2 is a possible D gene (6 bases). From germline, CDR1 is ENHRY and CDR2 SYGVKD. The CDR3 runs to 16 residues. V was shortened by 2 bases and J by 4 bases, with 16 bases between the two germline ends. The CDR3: CAISEAEGTLADTQYF. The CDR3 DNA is TGTGCCATCAGTGAGGCGGAGGGGACTTTAGCAGATACGCAGTATTTT.

Here the CDR3 DNA reads TGTGCCTGGGGGACCGGGGAGCTGTTTTTT. Protein product: CAWGTGELFF. The chain employs TRBV30 and TRBJ2-2, with no clear D. Germline V gene sequence: CDR1 GTSNPN, CDR2 SVGIG (reference sequence). Trimming took 5 bases from V and 5 from J, leaving 3 bases between them. The CDR3 extends over 10 amino acids.

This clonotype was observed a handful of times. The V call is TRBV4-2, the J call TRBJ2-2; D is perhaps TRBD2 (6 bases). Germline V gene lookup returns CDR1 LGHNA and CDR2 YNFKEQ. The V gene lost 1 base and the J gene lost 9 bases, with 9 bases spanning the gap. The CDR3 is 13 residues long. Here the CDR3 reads CASSQARGRELFF. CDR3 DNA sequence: TGTGCCAGCAGCCAAGCCCGGGGGAGGGAGCTGTTTTTT.

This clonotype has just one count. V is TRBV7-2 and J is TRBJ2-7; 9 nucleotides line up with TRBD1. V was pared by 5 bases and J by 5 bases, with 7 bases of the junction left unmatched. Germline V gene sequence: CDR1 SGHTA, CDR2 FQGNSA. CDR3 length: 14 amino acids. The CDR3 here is CASSPGTGKNEQYF. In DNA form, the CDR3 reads TGTGCCAGCAGCCCCGGGACAGGGAAGAACGAGCAGTACTTC.

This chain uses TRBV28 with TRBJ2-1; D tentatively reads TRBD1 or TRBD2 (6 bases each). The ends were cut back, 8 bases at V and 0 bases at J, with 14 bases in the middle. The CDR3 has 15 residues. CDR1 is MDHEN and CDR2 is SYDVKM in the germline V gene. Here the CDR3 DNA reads TGTGCCAGCTTAGGGGGGTTGAGCTCCTACAATGAGCAGTTCTTC. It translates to CASLGGLSSYNEQFF.

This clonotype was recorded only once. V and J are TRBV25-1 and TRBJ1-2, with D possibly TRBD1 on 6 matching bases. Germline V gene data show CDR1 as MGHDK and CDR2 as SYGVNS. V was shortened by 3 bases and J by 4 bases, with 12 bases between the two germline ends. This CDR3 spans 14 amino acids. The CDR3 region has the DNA TGTGCCAGCAGTGATTCGGGGGCTAGCTATGGCTACACCTTC. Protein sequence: CASSDSGASYGYTF.

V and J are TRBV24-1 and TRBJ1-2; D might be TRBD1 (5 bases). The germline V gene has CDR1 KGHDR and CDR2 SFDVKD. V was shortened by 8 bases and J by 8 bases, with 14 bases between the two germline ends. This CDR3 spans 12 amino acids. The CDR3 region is CATMAQAEGYTF. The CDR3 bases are TGTGCCACCATGGCACAGGCGGAAGGCTACACCTTC.

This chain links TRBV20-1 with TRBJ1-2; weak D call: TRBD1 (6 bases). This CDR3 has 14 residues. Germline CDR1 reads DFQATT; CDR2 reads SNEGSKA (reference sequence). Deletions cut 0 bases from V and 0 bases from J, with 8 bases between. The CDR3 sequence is CSAREGGANYGYTF. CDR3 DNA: TGCAGTGCTAGAGAAGGGGGAGCTAACTATGGCTACACCTTC.

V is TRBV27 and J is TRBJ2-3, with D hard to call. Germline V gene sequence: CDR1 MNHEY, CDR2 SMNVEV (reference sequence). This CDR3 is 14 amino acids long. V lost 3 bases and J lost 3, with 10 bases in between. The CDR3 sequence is CASSFATPTDTQYF. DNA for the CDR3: TGTGCCAGCAGTTTTGCCACACCTACAGATACGCAGTATTTT.

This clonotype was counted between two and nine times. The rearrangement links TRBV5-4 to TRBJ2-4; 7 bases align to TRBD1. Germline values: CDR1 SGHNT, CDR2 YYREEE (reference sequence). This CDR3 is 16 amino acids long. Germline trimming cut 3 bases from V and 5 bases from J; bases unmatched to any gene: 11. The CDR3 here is CASSWESGTDENIQYF. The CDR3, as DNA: TGTGCCAGCAGCTGGGAATCCGGGACAGACGAAAACATTCAGTACTTC.

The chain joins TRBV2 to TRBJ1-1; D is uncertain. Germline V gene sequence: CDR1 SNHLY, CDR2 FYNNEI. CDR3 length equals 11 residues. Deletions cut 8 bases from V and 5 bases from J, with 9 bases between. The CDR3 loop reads CASSGRTEAFF. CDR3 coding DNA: TGTGCCAGCTCTGGACGGACTGAAGCTTTCTTT. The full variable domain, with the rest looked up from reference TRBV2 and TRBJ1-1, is EPEVTQTPSHQVTQMGQEVILRCVPISNHLYFYWYRQILGQKVEFLVSFYNNEISEKSEIFDDQFSVERPDGSNFTLKIRSTKLEDSAMYFCASSGRTEAFFGQGTRLTVV.

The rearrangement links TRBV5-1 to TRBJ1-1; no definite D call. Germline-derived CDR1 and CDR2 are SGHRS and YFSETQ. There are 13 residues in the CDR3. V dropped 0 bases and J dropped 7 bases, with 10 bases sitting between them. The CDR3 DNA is TGCGCCAGCAGCTTGGAGGCCGGGATTGAAGCTTTCTTT. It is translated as CASSLEAGIEAFF.

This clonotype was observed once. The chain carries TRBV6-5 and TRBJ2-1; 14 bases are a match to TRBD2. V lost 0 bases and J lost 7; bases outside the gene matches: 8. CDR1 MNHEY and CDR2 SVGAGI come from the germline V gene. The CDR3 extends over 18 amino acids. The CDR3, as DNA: TGTGCCAGCAGTTACTCCTGGACTAGCGGGGGGAATAGGAATGAGCAGTTCTTC. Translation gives CASSYSWTSGGNRNEQFF.

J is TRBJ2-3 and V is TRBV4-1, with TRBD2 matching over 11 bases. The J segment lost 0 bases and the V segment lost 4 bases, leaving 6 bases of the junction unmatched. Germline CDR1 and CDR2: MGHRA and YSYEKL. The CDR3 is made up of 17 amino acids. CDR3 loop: CASSRPTSGASTDTQYF. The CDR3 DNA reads TGCGCCAGCAGCCGCCCGACTAGCGGGGCTAGCACAGATACGCAGTATTTT.

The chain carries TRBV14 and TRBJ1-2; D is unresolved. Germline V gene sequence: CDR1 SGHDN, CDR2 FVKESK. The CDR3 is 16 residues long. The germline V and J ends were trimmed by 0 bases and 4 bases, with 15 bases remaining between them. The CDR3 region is CASSQDGSMARYGYTF. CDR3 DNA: TGTGCCAGCAGCCAAGACGGATCGATGGCCCGCTATGGCTACACCTTC.